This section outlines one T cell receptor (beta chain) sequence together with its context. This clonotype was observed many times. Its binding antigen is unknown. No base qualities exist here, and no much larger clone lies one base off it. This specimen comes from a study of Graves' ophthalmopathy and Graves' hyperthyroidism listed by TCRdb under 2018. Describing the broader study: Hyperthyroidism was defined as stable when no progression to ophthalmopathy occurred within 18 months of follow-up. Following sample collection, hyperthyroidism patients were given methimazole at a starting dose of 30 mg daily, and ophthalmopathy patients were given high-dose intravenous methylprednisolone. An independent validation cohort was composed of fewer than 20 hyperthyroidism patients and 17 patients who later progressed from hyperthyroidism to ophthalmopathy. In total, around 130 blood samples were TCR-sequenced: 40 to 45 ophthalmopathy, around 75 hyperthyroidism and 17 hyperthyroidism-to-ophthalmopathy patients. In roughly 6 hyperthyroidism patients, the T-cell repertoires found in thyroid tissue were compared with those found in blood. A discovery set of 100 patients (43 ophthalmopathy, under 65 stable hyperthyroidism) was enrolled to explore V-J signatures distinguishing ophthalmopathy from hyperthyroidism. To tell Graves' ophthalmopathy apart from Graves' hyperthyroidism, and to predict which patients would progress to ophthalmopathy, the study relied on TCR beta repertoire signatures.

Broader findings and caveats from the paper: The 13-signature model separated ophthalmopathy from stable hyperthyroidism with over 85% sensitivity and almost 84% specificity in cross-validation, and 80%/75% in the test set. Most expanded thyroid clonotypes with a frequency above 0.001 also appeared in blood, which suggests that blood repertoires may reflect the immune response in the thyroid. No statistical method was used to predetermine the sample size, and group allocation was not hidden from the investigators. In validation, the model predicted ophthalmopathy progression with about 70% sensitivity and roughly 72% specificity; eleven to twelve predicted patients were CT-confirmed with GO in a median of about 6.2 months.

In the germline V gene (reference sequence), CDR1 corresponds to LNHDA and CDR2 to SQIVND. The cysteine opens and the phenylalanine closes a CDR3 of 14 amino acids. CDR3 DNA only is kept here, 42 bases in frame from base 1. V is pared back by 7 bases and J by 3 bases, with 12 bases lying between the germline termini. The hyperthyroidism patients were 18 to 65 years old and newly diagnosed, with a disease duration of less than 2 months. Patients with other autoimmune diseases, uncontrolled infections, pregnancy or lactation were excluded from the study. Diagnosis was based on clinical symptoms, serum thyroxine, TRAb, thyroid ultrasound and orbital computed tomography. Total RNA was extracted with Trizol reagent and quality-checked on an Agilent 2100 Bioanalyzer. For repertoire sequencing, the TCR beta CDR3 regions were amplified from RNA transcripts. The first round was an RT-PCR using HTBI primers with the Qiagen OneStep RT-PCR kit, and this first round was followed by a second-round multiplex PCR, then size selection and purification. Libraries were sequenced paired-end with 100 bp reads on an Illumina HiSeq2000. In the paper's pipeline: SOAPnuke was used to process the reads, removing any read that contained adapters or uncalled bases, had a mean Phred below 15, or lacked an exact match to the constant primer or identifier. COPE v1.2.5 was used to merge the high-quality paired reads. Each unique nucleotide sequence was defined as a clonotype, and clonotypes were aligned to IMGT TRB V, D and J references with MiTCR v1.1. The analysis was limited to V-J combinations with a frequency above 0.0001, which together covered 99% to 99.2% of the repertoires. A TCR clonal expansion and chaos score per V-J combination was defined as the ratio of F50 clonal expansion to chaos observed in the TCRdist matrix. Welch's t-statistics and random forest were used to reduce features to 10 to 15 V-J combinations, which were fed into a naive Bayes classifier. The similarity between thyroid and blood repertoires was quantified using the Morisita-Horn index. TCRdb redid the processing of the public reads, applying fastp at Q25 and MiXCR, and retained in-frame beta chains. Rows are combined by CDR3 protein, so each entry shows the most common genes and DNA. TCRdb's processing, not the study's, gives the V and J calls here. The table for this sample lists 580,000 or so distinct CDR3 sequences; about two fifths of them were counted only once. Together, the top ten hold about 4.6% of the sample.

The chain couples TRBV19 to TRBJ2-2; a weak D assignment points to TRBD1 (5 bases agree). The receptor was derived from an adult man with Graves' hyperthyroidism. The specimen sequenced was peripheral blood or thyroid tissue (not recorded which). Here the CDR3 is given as CASIPQGDTGELFF. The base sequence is TGTGCCAGTATCCCCCAAGGGGACACCGGGGAGCTGTTTTTT.